A single sample is the source of the 6 T cell receptor beta chains below, sequenced in a study of blood T cell repertoires in COVID-19. Measured with immunoSEQ multiplex PCR; TCRdb has only the in-frame clones, and not every one. The top ten clones hold around 1.5% of a sample with almost 250,000 clones, around nine tenths of them seen once. The source material was peripheral blood. These receptors were collected from a woman in her sixties or seventies who had recovered from COVID-19.

The rearrangement links TRBV7-9 to TRBJ1-5, with a weak D call TRBD1 (6 bases). Germline V gives CDR1 SEHNR, CDR2 FQNEAQ (reference sequence). The CDR3 has 17 residues. Trimming took off 0 bases at V and 0 bases at J, with 12 bases between the two ends. Here the CDR3 DNA reads TGTGCCAGCAGCTTAGCTCCGACAGGAGATAGCAATCAGCCCCAGCATTTT. This translates into CASSLAPTGDSNQPQHF.

V and J are TRBV11-3 and TRBJ2-3; TRBD2 agrees at 12 bases. Germline lookup yields CDR1 SGHNT and CDR2 YENEEA. This CDR3 is built from 16 residues. Trimming at V came to 5 bases and at J to 4 bases, leaving 7 bases not matched to a gene. The CDR3 sequence: CASSPTTSGGSDTQYF. As DNA, the CDR3 is TGTGCCAGCAGCCCTACGACTAGCGGGGGCTCAGATACGCAGTATTTT. The variable domain in full, with the rest retrieved from reference TRBV11-3 and TRBJ2-3, is EAGVVQSPRYKIIEKKQPVAFWCNPISGHNTLYWYLQNLGQGPELLIRYENEEAVDDSQLPKDRFSAERLKGVDSTLKIQPAELGDSAVYLCASSPTTSGGSDTQYFGPGTRLTVL.

This chain links TRBV6-1 with TRBJ1-2; 12 bases map to TRBD1. Per germline, CDR1 MNHNS and CDR2 SASEGT. The CDR3 runs to 14 residues. Germline trimming cut 5 bases from V and 6 bases from J; bases unmatched to any gene: 4. CDR3 coding DNA: TGTGCCAGCAGTCGGGGACAGGGGGCTGATGGCTACACCTTC. This sequence encodes CASSRGQGADGYTF.

This clone has just one count. This chain connects TRBV5-1 to TRBJ1-2; D perhaps matches TRBD1 (6 bases). Germline-derived CDR1 and CDR2 are SGHRS and YFSETQ. The CDR3 is made up of 12 amino acids. Trimming took 6 bases from V and 8 from J, leaving 14 bases between them. The CDR3 reads CASIGTRGGYTF. As DNA, the CDR3 is TGCGCCAGCATCGGGACAAGGGGAGGCTACACCTTC. Drawing the rest from reference TRBV5-1 and TRBJ1-2, the complete variable domain is KAGVTQTPRYLIKTRGQQVTLSCSPISGHRSVSWYQQTPGQGLQFLFEYFSETQRNKGNFPGRFSGRQFSNSRSEMNVSTLELGDSALYLCASIGTRGGYTFGSGTRLTVV.

The chain recombines TRBV9 with TRBJ1-1; 7 bases agree with TRBD1. The CDR3 extends over 12 amino acids. With 4 bases clipped from V and 11 bases from J, the junction kept 8 bases outside the gene matches. The germline V gene encodes CDR1 SGDLS and CDR2 YYNGEE. CDR3 DNA: TGTGCCAGCAGCCCCCGACAGGGTTGGGCTTTCTTT. Translating it yields CASSPRQGWAFF.

This rearrangement joins TRBV13 to TRBJ2-7, with 7 bases lining up with TRBD1. This CDR3 has 14 residues. Germline V gene data show CDR1 as PRHDT and CDR2 as FYEKMQ (reference sequence). V lost 4 bases, J lost 6 bases, and 9 bases stayed unmatched. The CDR3 here is CASSSWTGVGEQYF. The CDR3 nucleotides read TGTGCCAGCAGCTCCTGGACAGGCGTGGGCGAGCAGTACTTC.